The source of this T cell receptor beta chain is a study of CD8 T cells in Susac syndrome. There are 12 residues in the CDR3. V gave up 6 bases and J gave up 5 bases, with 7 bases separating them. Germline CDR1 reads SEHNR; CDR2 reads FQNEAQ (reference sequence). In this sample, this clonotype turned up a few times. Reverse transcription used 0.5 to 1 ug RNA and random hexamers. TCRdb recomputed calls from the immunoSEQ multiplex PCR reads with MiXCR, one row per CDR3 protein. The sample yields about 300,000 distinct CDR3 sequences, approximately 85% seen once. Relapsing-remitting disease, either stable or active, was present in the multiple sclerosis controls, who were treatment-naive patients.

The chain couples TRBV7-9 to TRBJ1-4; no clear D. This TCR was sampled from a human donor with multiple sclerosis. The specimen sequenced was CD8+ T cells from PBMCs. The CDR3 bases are TGTGCCAGCAGGTCGGAGAATGAAAAACTGTTTTTT. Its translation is CASRSENEKLFF.